Listed here are 21 T cell receptor beta chains from one sample, sequenced in a study of OX40 agonist ivuxolimab in advanced cancers. This table comes from immunoSEQ multiplex PCR, and its TCRdb copy is limited to in-frame clones, with some not included. The repertoire holds around 100,000 clones, 90% seen once, with more than 0.15% in the top ten. The specimen comprised CD4+ or CD8+ T cells sorted from blood, sampled in a trial of the OX40 agonist ivuxolimab. The receptor source for this set is an adult with an advanced solid tumor such as melanoma, head and neck, liver or kidney cancer.

J is TRBJ1-4 and V is TRBV4-1; D unresolved. V was cut by 2 bases and J by 3 bases, with 13 bases left in between. Looked up from germline, CDR1 is MGHRA and CDR2 is YSYEKL. The CDR3 spans 16 residues. CDR3 sequence: CASSQSQSNPNEKLFF. The CDR3 region has the DNA TGCGCCAGCAGCCAATCCCAGAGCAACCCTAATGAAAAACTGTTTTTT.

The chain uses TRBV30 and TRBJ2-7; no definite D call. The CDR3 covers 15 residues. Germline V gives CDR1 GTSNPN, CDR2 SVGIG (reference sequence). The germline V and J ends were trimmed by 1 base and 0 bases, with 13 bases remaining between them. CDR3 nucleotide sequence: TGTGCCTGGAGTGGGGGTCACCCGAGCTCCTACGAGCAGTACTTC. Encoded protein: CAWSGGHPSSYEQYF.

The V and J genes are TRBV20-1 and TRBJ2-5, with D possibly matching TRBD2 (5 bases). Per the germline V gene, CDR1 is DFQATT and CDR2 is SNEGSKA (reference sequence). Trimming took off 6 bases at V and 5 bases at J, with 7 bases between the two ends. There are 10 residues in the CDR3. CDR3: CSAGLETQYF. The DNA of the CDR3 is TGCAGTGCCGGACTCGAGACCCAGTACTTC.

The V gene is TRBV19, the J gene TRBJ2-3, with TRBD2 matching 12 bases. CDR3 size: 18 residues. V dropped 5 bases and J dropped 6; count of bases not matched to a gene: 15. Germline CDR1 is LNHDA and CDR2 is SQIVND (reference sequence). The chain's CDR3 is CASSVTSGRFRPLDTQYF. The CDR3 region has the DNA TGTGCCAGTAGTGTTACTAGCGGGAGGTTTCGACCTCTGGATACGCAGTATTTT.

The rearrangement joins TRBV7-8 to TRBJ2-5, with TRBD1 matching 9 bases. CDR1 is SGHVS, CDR2 FQNEAQ, per germline. V lost 4 bases and J lost 2; bases outside the gene matches: 5. The CDR3 consists of 15 residues. Here the CDR3 reads CASSYPTGGQETQYF. The CDR3 DNA reads TGTGCCAGCAGCTACCCGACAGGGGGTCAAGAGACCCAGTACTTC. Full variable domain (missing parts from reference TRBV7-8 and TRBJ2-5): GAGVSQSPRYKVAKRGQDVALRCDPISGHVSLFWYQQALGQGPEFLTYFQNEAQLDKSGLPSDRFFAERPEGSVSTLKIQRTQQEDSAVYLCASSYPTGGQETQYFGPGTRLLVL.

The chain employs TRBV6-1 and TRBJ1-2, with 9 positions matching TRBD1. Germline-derived CDR1 and CDR2 are MNHNS and SASEGT. Trimming at V came to 8 bases and at J to 3 bases, leaving 4 bases not matched to a gene. CDR3 size: 13 residues. The CDR3 loop is CASDRDRDYGYTF. The CDR3 bases are TGTGCCAGCGATAGGGACAGGGACTATGGCTACACCTTC.

The chain employs TRBV11-2 and TRBJ2-1; possibly TRBD1 for D (5 bases). Germline V gene lookup returns CDR1 SGHAT and CDR2 FQNNGV. The CDR3 contains 15 residues. V lost 5 bases to trimming and J lost 0 bases, with 11 bases between them. This CDR3 reads CASSITGSSYNEQFF. CDR3 nucleotide sequence: TGTGCCAGCAGCATTACAGGTAGCTCCTACAATGAGCAGTTCTTC.

The V gene is TRBV5-1, the J gene TRBJ2-3; 8 nucleotides line up with TRBD1. Germline CDR1 is SGHRS and CDR2 is YFSETQ. The ends lost 0 bases at V and 5 bases at J; junction bases unmatched: 5. The CDR3 is 15 amino acids. This CDR3 reads CASSLAGQGQDTQYF. In DNA, the CDR3 is TGCGCCAGCAGCTTGGCCGGACAGGGACAAGATACGCAGTATTTT.

This chain links TRBV6-5 with TRBJ2-7; D is possibly TRBD1 (5 bases). Trimming pared 5 bases from V and 2 bases from J, leaving 13 bases between. From germline, CDR1 is MNHEY and CDR2 SVGAGI. This CDR3 has 14 amino acids. The CDR3 loop is CASSPSPGTYEQYF. CDR3 nucleotide sequence: TGTGCCAGCAGTCCTTCTCCAGGGACCTACGAGCAGTACTTC.

The J gene is TRBJ1-3, the V gene TRBV6-6; D might be TRBD1 (5 bases). This CDR3 region has 16 residues. CDR1 is MNHNY and CDR2 is SVGAGI in the germline V gene (reference sequence). The V gene lost 2 bases and the J gene lost 0 bases, with 11 bases spanning the gap. This chain's CDR3 is CASSYPTDTSGNTIYF. CDR3 DNA: TGTGCCAGCAGTTACCCGACGGACACCTCTGGAAACACCATATATTTT.

V gene TRBV6-6 combines with J gene TRBJ2-5; tentatively, D is TRBD1 (5 bases). CDR1 is MNHNY, CDR2 SVGAGI, per germline (reference sequence). V was trimmed by 2 bases and J by 1 base, leaving 8 bases between them. This CDR3 has 14 amino acids. CDR3 region: CASSYKTVQETQYF. The CDR3 coding sequence is TGTGCCAGCAGTTACAAGACAGTCCAAGAGACCCAGTACTTC.

The chain links TRBV19 to TRBJ2-1, with a possible D match to TRBD1 (6 bases). This CDR3 has 17 amino acids. Trimming cost V 3 bases and J 5 bases, with 20 bases left between them. CDR1 LNHDA and CDR2 SQIVND come from the germline V gene (reference sequence). CDR3 DNA: TGTGCCAGTAGTATTTCGCTAACCCGGGACACCAACAATGAGCAGTTCTTC. It specifies CASSISLTRDTNNEQFF. The full variable domain, rest sourced from reference TRBV19 and TRBJ2-1, is DGGITQSPKYLFRKEGQNVTLSCEQNLNHDAMYWYRQDPGQGLRLIYYSQIVNDFQKGDIAEGYSVSREKKESFPLTVTSAQKNPTAFYLCASSISLTRDTNNEQFFGPGTRLTVL.

In this sample, this clone turned up once. The chain has TRBV5-4 and TRBJ1-1; D may be TRBD1 (6 bases). Germline V gives CDR1 SGHNT, CDR2 YYREEE (reference sequence). This CDR3 is 15 amino acids long. V gave up 2 bases and J gave up 5 bases, with 16 bases separating them. CDR3 residues: CASSFGGRGYTEAFF. The CDR3 DNA reads TGTGCCAGCAGCTTCGGGGGGCGAGGATATACTGAAGCTTTCTTT.

The rearrangement joins TRBV5-1 to TRBJ1-1; D not certain. The CDR3 runs 13 residues. Trimming shortened V by 0 bases and J by 1 base, and 4 bases separated the two germline ends. Germline V lookup: CDR1 SGHRS, CDR2 YFSETQ. The CDR3 sequence: CASSLVPNTEAFF. In DNA form, the CDR3 reads TGCGCCAGCAGCTTGGTTCCGAACACTGAAGCTTTCTTT.

The DNA of the CDR3 is TGTGCCAGCAGGGGGCGACGGGTCTCGGATAATCAGCCCCAGCATTTT. It encodes CASRGRRVSDNQPQHF. This sequence joins TRBV27 and TRBJ1-5; possibly TRBD1 for D (5 bases). Between the trimmed V and J ends, which lost 6 bases and 4 bases, there was a span of 19 bases. Germline V gene sequence: CDR1 MNHEY, CDR2 SMNVEV (reference sequence). This CDR3 contains 16 residues.

This chain uses TRBV11-2 with TRBJ2-1; TRBD2 matches at 10 bases. Germline V gives CDR1 SGHAT, CDR2 FQNNGV. V gave up 5 bases and J gave up 6 bases; unmatched junction bases: 10. CDR3 length equals 16 residues. CDR3 nucleotides: TGTGCCAGCAGCCCCGGGAGCGGGGGGGCGGGCAATGAGCAGTTCTTC. This sequence encodes CASSPGSGGAGNEQFF.

This chain joins TRBV5-1 and TRBJ2-7; D remains unclear. V lost 4 bases, J lost 5 bases, and 13 bases lay in between. Per the germline V gene, CDR1 is SGHRS and CDR2 is YFSETQ. This CDR3 contains 13 residues. The CDR3 DNA sequence: TGCGCCAGCAGCCCCGTTGGGTGGGACGAGCAGTACTTC. Translating it yields CASSPVGWDEQYF.

J is TRBJ2-1 and V is TRBV5-5; D not resolved. Germline CDR1 and CDR2: SGHKS and YYEKEE (reference sequence). The germline V and J ends were trimmed by 4 bases and 8 bases, with 16 bases remaining between them. The CDR3 has 14 amino acids. The CDR3 sequence: CASSPYTTRDEQFF. The CDR3 region has the DNA TGTGCCAGCAGCCCTTATACTACACGGGATGAGCAGTTCTTC.

J is TRBJ2-1 and V is TRBV5-4; 13 positions agree with TRBD2. Looked up from germline, CDR1 is SGHNT and CDR2 is YYREEE (reference sequence). This CDR3 spans 15 amino acids. After removal of 2 bases from V and 9 bases from J, the junction contained 5 bases not matched to a gene. The CDR3: CASSFTSGRGGEQFF. DNA of the CDR3: TGTGCCAGCAGCTTTACTAGCGGGAGGGGCGGTGAGCAGTTCTTC.

The count of this clone is one. V is TRBV29-1 and J is TRBJ2-7, with D perhaps TRBD1 or TRBD2 (5 bases each). V dropped 6 bases and J dropped 2 bases, with 14 bases sitting between them. CDR1 SQVTM and CDR2 ANQGSEA come from the germline V gene. This CDR3 is built from 13 residues. The CDR3 region is CSVGIKGPYEQYF. The CDR3 DNA sequence: TGCAGCGTGGGAATAAAGGGACCCTACGAGCAGTACTTC.

The rearrangement uses TRBV5-4 and TRBJ1-1; 7 nucleotides match TRBD1. CDR3 length: 18 residues. Trimming at V came to 1 base and at J to 0 bases, leaving 12 bases not matched to a gene. Germline V gives CDR1 SGHNT, CDR2 YYREEE (reference sequence). The CDR3: CASSLKRDSRPLNTEAFF. The CDR3 nucleotides are TGTGCCAGCAGCTTGAAGCGGGACAGCCGACCTTTGAACACTGAAGCTTTCTTT.